This T cell receptor (beta chain) was observed in a study of blood T cell repertoires in COVID-19. Residents of about two dozen US areas, aged about 18 to 95 years, made up the participants. In germline, CDR1 is LGHNT, CDR2 FRNRAP. V was cut by 2 bases and J by 5 bases, with 12 bases left in between. The CDR3 covers 14 residues. Original data processing: Estimation of nucleated cell counts relied on the amplification of reference gene primers. Clones were read by immunoSEQ multiplex PCR, and TCRdb kept only the in-frame ones, dropping some. Clone size and V and J calls were adopted from that table, with D and trimming inferred from the DNA. The sample has roughly 250,000 clones, approximately 83% seen once.

J is TRBJ1-2 and V is TRBV12-5; D perhaps matches TRBD1 (6 bases). Sequenced input: PBMCs or T cells enriched from blood (not recorded which). The TCR comes from a woman in her fifties or sixties who had recovered from COVID-19. The CDR3 loop is CASGLYGGLYGYTF. The DNA for the CDR3 is TGTGCTAGTGGTTTGTACGGGGGGCTATATGGCTACACCTTC.